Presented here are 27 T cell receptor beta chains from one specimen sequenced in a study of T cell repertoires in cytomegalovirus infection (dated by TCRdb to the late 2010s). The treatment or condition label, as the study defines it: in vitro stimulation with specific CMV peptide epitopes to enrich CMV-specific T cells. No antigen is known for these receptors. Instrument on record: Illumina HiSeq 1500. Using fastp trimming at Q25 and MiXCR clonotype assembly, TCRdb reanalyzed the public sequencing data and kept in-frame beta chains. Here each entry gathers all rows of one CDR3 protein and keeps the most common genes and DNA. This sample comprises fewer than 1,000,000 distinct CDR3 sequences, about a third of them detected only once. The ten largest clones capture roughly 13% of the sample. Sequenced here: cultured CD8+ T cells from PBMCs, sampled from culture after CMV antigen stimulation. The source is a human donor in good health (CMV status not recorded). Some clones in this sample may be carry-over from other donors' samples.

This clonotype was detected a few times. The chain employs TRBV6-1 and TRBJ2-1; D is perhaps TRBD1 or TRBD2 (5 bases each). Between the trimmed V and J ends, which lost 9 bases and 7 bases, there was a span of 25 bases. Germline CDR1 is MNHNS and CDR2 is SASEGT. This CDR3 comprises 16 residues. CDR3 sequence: CASGGTEGPTKNEQFF. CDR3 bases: TGTGCCAGTGGAGGAACCGAGGGGCCTACTAAGAATGAGCAGTTCTTC.

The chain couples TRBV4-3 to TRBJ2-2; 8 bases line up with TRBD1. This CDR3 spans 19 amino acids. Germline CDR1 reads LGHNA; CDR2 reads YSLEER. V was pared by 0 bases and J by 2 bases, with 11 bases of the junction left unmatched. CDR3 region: CASSQDPRDRSYNTGELFF. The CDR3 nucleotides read TGCGCCAGCAGCCAAGATCCGCGGGACAGGAGCTATAACACCGGGGAGCTGTTTTTT.

Here the CDR3 DNA reads TGTGCCAGCAGCACAGACCCCGACCAAGAGACCCAGTACTTC. This encodes CASSTDPDQETQYF. The chain links TRBV7-2 to TRBJ2-5; no firm D call. The CDR3 has 14 residues. V gave up 5 bases and J gave up 0 bases, with 10 bases separating them. From germline, CDR1 is SGHTA and CDR2 FQGNSA.

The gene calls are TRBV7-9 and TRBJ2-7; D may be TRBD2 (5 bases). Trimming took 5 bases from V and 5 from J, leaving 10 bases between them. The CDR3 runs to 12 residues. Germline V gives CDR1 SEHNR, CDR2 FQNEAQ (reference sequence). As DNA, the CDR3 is TGTGCCAGCAGCGAACTAGGGAACGAGCAGTACTTC. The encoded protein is CASSELGNEQYF.

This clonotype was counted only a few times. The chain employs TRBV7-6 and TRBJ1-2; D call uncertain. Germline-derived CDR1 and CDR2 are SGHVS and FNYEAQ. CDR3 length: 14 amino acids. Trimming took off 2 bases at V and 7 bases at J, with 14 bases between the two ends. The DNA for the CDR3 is TGTGCCAGCAGCTTAAGTACAGCCCCTGGTGGCTACACCTTC. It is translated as CASSLSTAPGGYTF. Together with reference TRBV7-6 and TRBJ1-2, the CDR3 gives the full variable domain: GAGVSQSPRYKVTKRGQDVALRCDPISGHVSLYWYRQALGQGPEFLTYFNYEAQQDKSGLPNDRFSAERPEGSISTLTIQRTEQRDSAMYRCASSLSTAPGGYTFGSGTRLTVV.

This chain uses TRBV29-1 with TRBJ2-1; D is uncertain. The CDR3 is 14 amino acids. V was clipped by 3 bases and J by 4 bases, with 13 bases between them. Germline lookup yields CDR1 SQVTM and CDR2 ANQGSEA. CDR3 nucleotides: TGCAGCGTTGAGCCAACCCCAGTATACAATGAGCAGTTCTTC. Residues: CSVEPTPVYNEQFF.

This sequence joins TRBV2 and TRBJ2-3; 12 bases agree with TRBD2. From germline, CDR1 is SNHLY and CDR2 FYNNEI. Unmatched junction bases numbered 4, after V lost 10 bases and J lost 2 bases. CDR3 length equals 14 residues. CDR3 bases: TGTGCCAATCCTAGCGGGGGGGCCACAGATACGCAGTATTTT. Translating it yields CANPSGGATDTQYF.

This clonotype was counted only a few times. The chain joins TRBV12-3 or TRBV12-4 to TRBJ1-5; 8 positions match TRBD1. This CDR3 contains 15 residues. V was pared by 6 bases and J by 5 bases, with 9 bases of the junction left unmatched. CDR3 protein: CASSPDRDLYQPQHF. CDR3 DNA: TGTGCCAGCAGCCCGGACAGGGACCTGTATCAGCCCCAGCATTTT.

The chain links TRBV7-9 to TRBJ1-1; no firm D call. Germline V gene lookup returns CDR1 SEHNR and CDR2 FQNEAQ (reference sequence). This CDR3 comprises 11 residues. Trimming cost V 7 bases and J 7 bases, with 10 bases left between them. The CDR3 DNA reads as TGTGCCAGCATGCTCGGGCATGAAGCTTTCTTT. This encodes CASMLGHEAFF.

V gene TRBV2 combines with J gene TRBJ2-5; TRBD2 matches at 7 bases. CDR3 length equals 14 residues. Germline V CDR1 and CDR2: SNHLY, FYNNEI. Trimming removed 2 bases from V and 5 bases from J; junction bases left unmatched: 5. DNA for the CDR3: TGTGCCAGCAGTGAATCGGGGGGAGGGGAGACCCAGTACTTC. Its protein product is CASSESGGGETQYF.

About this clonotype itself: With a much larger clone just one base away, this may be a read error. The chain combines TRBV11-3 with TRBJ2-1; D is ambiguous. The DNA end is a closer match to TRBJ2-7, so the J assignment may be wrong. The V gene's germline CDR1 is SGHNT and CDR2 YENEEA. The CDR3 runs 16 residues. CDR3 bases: TGTGCCAGCAGCTTAGGTCTTGATATTACCTACAATGAGCAGTACTTC. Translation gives CASSLGLDITYNEQYF.

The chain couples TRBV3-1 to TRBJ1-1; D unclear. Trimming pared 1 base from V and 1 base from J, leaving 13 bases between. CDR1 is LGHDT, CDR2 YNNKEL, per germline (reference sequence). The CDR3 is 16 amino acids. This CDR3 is CASSQVAAWGNTEAFF. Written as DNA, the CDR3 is TGTGCCAGCAGCCAAGTCGCTGCATGGGGGAACACTGAAGCTTTCTTT.

In DNA form, the CDR3 reads TGTGCCAGCAGCTTAGGGGGTGGCAGGGACGAAGCTTTCTTT. Protein product: CASSLGGGRDEAFF. The V call is TRBV7-2, the J call TRBJ1-1; D perhaps matches TRBD1 (5 bases). This CDR3 is 14 amino acids long. The germline gives CDR1 SGHTA, CDR2 FQGNSA. Trimming stripped 1 base from V and 8 bases from J, with 14 bases between.

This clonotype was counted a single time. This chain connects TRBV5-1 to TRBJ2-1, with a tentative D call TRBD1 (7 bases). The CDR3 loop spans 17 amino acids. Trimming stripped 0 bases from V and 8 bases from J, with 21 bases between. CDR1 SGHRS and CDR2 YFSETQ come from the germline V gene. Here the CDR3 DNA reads TGCGCCAGCAGCTTGGGGCGCAGGGGGGCTGTTTCGTATGAGCAGTTCTTC. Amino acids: CASSLGRRGAVSYEQFF.

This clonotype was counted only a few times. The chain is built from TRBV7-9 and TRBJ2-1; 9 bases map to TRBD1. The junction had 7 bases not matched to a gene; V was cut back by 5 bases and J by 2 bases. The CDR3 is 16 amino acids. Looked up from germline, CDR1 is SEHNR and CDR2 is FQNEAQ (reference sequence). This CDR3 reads CASSPWDRETYNEQFF. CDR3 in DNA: TGTGCCAGCAGCCCCTGGGACAGGGAAACCTACAATGAGCAGTTCTTC. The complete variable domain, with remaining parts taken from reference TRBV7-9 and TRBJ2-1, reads DTGVSQNPRHKITKRGQNVTFRCDPISEHNRLYWYRQTLGQGPEFLTYFQNEAQLEKSRLLSDRFSAERPKGSFSTLEIQRTEQGDSAMYLCASSPWDRETYNEQFFGPGTRLTVL.

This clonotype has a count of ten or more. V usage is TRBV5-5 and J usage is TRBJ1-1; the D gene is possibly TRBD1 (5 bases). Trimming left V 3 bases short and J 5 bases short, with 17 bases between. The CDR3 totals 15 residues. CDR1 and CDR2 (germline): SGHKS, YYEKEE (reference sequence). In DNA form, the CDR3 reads TGTGCCAGCAGCTCACCGCCGGGGGGATGGACTGAAGCTTTCTTT. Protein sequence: CASSSPPGGWTEAFF.

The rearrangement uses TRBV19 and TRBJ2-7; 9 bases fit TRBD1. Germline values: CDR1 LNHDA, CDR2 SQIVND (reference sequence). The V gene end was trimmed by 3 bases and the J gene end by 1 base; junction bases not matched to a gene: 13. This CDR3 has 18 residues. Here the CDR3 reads CASSIGGGQGIFSYEQYF. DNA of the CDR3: TGTGCCAGTAGTATCGGAGGAGGACAGGGGATTTTTTCCTACGAGCAGTACTTC.

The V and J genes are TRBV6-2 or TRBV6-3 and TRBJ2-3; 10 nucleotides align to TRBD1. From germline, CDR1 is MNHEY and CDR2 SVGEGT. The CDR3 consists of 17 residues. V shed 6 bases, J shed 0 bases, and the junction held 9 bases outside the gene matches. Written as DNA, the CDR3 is TGTGCCAGCAGCTTTGACAGGGGGCAAACTAGCACAGATACGCAGTATTTT. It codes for CASSFDRGQTSTDTQYF.

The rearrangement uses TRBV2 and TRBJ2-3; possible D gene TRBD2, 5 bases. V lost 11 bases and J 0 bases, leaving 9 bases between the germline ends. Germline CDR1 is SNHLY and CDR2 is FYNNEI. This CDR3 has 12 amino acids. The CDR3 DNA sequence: TGTGCCTTATGGACTAGCACAGATACGCAGTATTTT. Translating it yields CALWTSTDTQYF.

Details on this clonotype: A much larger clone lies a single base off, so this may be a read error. CDR3 protein: CASSYLDSGELFF. The CDR3 DNA reads TGTGCCAGCAGTTACCTAGACAGCGGGGAGCTGTTTTTT. The chain recombines TRBV6-2 or TRBV6-3 with TRBJ2-2, with D possibly TRBD1 on 5 matching bases. Per the germline V gene, CDR1 is MNHEY and CDR2 is SVGEGT. V lost 2 bases and J 7 bases, leaving 8 bases between the germline ends. CDR3 length equals 13 residues.

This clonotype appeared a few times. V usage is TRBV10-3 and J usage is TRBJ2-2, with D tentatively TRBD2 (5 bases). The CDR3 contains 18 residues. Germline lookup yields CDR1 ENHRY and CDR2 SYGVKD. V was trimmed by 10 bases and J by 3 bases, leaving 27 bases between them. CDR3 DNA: TGTGCCACCCTACTAACCAACCCAAGCGGTTCGTACACCGGGGAGCTGTTTTTT. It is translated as CATLLTNPSGSYTGELFF.

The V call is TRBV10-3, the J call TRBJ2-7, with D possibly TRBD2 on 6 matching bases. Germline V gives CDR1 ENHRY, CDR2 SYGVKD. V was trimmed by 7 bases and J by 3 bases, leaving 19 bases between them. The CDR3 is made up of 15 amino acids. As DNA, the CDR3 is TGTGCCATCATTACGGGACCCTGCGGGGTCTACGAGCAGTACGTC. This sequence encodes CAIITGPCGVYEQYV.

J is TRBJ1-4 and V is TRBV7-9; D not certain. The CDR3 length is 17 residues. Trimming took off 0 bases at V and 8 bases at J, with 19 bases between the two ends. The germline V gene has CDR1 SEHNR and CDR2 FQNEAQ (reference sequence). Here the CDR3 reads CASSLAIVSGREEKLFF. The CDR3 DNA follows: TGTGCCAGCAGCTTAGCTATCGTATCGGGAAGGGAGGAAAAACTGTTTTTT.

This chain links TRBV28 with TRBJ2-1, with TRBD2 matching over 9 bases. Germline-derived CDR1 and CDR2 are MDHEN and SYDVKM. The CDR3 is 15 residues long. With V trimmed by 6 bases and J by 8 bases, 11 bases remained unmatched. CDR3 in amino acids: CASSPGTSSSDEQFF. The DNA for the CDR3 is TGTGCCAGCAGCCCCGGGACTAGCTCCTCCGATGAGCAGTTCTTC.

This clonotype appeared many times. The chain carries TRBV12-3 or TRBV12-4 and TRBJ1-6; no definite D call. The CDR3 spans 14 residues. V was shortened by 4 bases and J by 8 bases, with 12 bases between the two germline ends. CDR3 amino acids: CASSSVGKDSPLHF. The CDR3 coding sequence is TGTGCCAGCAGTTCCGTTGGGAAGGATTCACCCCTCCACTTT.

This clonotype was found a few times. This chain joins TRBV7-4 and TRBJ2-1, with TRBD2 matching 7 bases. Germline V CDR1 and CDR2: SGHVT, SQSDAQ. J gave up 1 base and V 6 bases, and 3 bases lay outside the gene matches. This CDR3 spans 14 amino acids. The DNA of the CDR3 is TGTGCCAGCAGTCTAGCGGTTTCCTACAATGAGCAGTTCTTC. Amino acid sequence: CASSLAVSYNEQFF. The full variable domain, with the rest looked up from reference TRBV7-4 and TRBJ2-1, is GAGVSQSPRYKVAKRGRDVALRCDSISGHVTLYWYRQTLGQGSEVLTYSQSDAQRDKSGRPSGRFSAERPERSVSTLKIQRTEQGDSAVYLCASSLAVSYNEQFFGPGTRLTVL.

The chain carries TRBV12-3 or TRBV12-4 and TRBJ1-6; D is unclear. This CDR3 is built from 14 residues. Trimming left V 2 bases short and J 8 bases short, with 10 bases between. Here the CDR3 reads CASSLPEGDSPLHF. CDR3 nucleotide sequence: TGTGCCAGCAGTTTACCAGAGGGCGATTCACCCCTCCACTTT.